One sample yielded the 10 T cell receptor beta chains listed below, sequenced in a study of T-cell memory formation after mild COVID-19. TCRdb re-analysed the 5' RACE reads in MiXCR, keeping a single row per CDR3 protein. This sample carries about 470,000 distinct CDR3 sequences, about 23% of them seen once, and the ten largest clones take around 13%. Sample: PBMCs or a T cell subset sorted from them (not recorded which). The receptors stem from an adult woman who had mild COVID-19 (a few samples of this study predate the infection). Cell type and time point are not known.

The chain uses TRBV27 and TRBJ2-1; no clear D gene. V shed 0 bases and J shed 1 base, with 7 bases lying between them. Germline assignment: CDR1 MNHEY and CDR2 SMNVEV (reference sequence). CDR3 length: 15 residues. For the CDR3, the DNA is TGTGCCAGCAGTTTATCGCGCGTGTCCTACAATGAGCAGTTCTTC. The encoded protein is CASSLSRVSYNEQFF.

The chain carries TRBV20-1 and TRBJ2-7, with 7 nucleotides matching TRBD1. V lost 1 base and J lost 6; bases outside the gene matches: 9. The CDR3 has 14 residues. Germline V gives CDR1 DFQATT, CDR2 SNEGSKA (reference sequence). CDR3 DNA: TGCAGTGCTAGAGTAGGCAAGGGGGCGGGCGAGCAGTACTTC. Translated, it gives CSARVGKGAGEQYF.

The chain has TRBV6-5 and TRBJ2-2, with 8 bases matching TRBD1. The CDR3 consists of 12 residues. Germline CDR1 reads MNHEY; CDR2 reads SVGAGI. J was trimmed by 7 bases and V by 8 bases; bases with no gene match: 3. The CDR3 reads CASFRGRGELFF. DNA of the CDR3: TGTGCCAGCTTCAGGGGGCGCGGGGAGCTGTTTTTT.

This clonotype was detected a few times. V usage is TRBV19 and J usage is TRBJ1-4, with 8 bases fitting TRBD1. CDR3 size: 16 residues. Losses at the gene ends were 5 bases for V and 10 bases for J; bases not matched to a gene: 15. The germline CDR1 and CDR2 sequences are LNHDA and SQIVND (reference sequence). Here the CDR3 reads CASSSTLGQGRSKLFF. In DNA form, the CDR3 reads TGTGCCAGTAGTTCTACCCTCGGACAGGGTCGGTCAAAACTGTTTTTT.

The genes are TRBV7-8 and TRBJ2-3; no reliable D call. Germline CDR1 SGHVS, CDR2 FQNEAQ. There are 14 residues in the CDR3. V gave up 2 bases and J gave up 2 bases, with 8 bases separating them. The CDR3 sequence is CASSLRLYTDTQYF. In DNA, the CDR3 is TGTGCCAGCAGCTTACGCCTGTACACAGATACGCAGTATTTT.

The gene calls are TRBV10-3 and TRBJ2-3, with D maybe TRBD1 (8 bases). This CDR3 has 17 residues. Trimming removed 3 bases from V and 4 bases from J, with 20 bases in between. Germline CDR1 reads ENHRY; CDR2 reads SYGVKD. The CDR3 region has the DNA TGTGCCATCAGTGACAGACTAACAGGGGGGGGAGCAGATACGCAGTATTTT. Translated: CAISDRLTGGGADTQYF.

This clonotype was recorded a few times. V and J are TRBV19 and TRBJ2-7, with 7 positions matching TRBD1. The J segment lost 4 bases and the V segment lost 3 bases, leaving 9 bases of the junction unmatched. This CDR3 has 15 residues. CDR1 and CDR2 (germline): LNHDA, SQIVND (reference sequence). The CDR3 loop reads CASSMVLGQTYEQYF. DNA of the CDR3: TGTGCCAGTAGTATGGTATTGGGACAGACATACGAGCAGTACTTC.

This clonotype was seen only a few times. V usage is TRBV4-3 and J usage is TRBJ2-1; 7 bases align to TRBD2. The CDR3 is 16 residues long. V shed 4 bases and J 3 bases; nucleotides not matched to a gene: 9. Per the germline V gene, CDR1 is LGHNA and CDR2 is YSLEER. The CDR3, as DNA: TGCGCCAGCAGCCCAAGCGGGGACTTCCACTACAATGAGCAGTTCTTC. Protein: CASSPSGDFHYNEQFF.

The chain has TRBV11-2 and TRBJ2-4; weak D call: TRBD1 (6 bases). Germline assignment: CDR1 SGHAT and CDR2 FQNNGV. V was pared by 5 bases and J by 3 bases, with 23 bases between. This CDR3 region has 18 residues. The CDR3 protein is CASSQSRDILAGKNIQYF. Here the CDR3 DNA reads TGTGCCAGCAGCCAGTCCCGGGACATTCTGGCGGGCAAAAACATTCAGTACTTC.

This chain connects TRBV6-2 or TRBV6-3 to TRBJ2-7, with TRBD2 matching 10 bases. This CDR3 is built from 16 residues. The germline CDR1 and CDR2 sequences are MNHEY and SVGEGT. V trimming: 6 bases; J trimming: 2 bases; junction bases outside the gene matches: 10. The CDR3 spells CASSPPGLALPYEQYF. As DNA, the CDR3 is TGTGCCAGCAGCCCGCCGGGACTAGCGTTACCCTACGAGCAGTACTTC.